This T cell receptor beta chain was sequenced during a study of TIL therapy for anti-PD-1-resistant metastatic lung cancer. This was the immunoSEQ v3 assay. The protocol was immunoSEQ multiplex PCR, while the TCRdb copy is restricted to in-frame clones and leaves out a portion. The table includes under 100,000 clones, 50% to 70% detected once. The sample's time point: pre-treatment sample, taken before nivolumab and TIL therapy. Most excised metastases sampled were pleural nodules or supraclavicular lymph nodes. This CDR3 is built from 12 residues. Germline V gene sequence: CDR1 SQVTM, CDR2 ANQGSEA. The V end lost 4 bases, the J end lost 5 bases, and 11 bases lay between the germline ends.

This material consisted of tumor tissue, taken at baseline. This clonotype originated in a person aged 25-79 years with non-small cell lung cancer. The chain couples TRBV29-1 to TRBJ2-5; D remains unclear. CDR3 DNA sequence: TGCAGCGTTGGTGGATTGTGGGAGACCCAGTACTTC. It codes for CSVGGLWETQYF.